These T cell receptor beta chains were read from a single sample in a study of blood T cell repertoires in COVID-19. Generated by immunoSEQ multiplex PCR, the TCRdb table keeps only in-frame clones and is missing some. The sample has 270,000 or so clones; approximately 90% are singletons. Sequencing was performed on PBMCs or T cells enriched from blood (not recorded which). The source of these receptors is a woman in her 40s with acute COVID-19. Both conserved end residues are part of each CDR3. Fields, in order: CDR3 DNA, CDR3 protein, J gene, clone size, V gene, D gene. D genes are given only for firm matches. Expanded clones get a size class; other rows say once, few or many, or leave the size out.

TGTGCCAGCAGCCTATCCCTCGGTACCGGCTCTGGAAACACCATATATTTT	CASSLSLGTGSGNTIYF	TRBJ1-3	.	TRBV16	.
TGTGCCAGCAGGTCAGGGGCTAGCTCTGGAAACACCATATATTTT	CASRSGASSGNTIYF	TRBJ1-3	.	TRBV6-5	.
TGTGCCATCAGTGGGACTAGCGAGAGCACAGATACGCAGTATTTT	CAISGTSESTDTQYF	TRBJ2-3	.	TRBV10-3	TRBD2
TGTGCCAGCAGTAGCCGTCAGGGTTTGACAGATACGCAGTATTTT	CASSSRQGLTDTQYF	TRBJ2-3	.	TRBV6-5	.
TGTGCCAGCAGTGTGGGGCTAGCGGGCCGGATCGAGCAGTTCTTC	CASSVGLAGRIEQFF	TRBJ2-1	few	TRBV2	TRBD2
TGTGCCAGCAGTTCTTCCGGGGGACGGGACTTC	CASSSSGGRDF	TRBJ2-4	.	TRBV6-5	.
TGTGCCAGCAGTCGAGAGGACAGGGGGCAAGAACCCCTCCACTTT	CASSREDRGQEPLHF	TRBJ1-6	.	TRBV6-5	TRBD1
TGTGCCAGCAGCTTAGATTCGAGGGGGGGGACCTCGACGCAGTATTTT	CASSLDSRGGTSTQYF	TRBJ2-3	.	TRBV7-2	.
TGTGCCAGCAGCTTAGGAGGGCCGAACACCGGGGAGCTGTTTTTT	CASSLGGPNTGELFF	TRBJ2-2	.	TRBV7-2	.
TGTGCCTGGATGGGCGAATCGAAGACCCAGTACTTC	CAWMGESKTQYF	TRBJ2-5	.	TRBV30	.
TGTGCCATCGGAGACCGAAGCACAGATACGCAGTATTTT	CAIGDRSTDTQYF	TRBJ2-3	.	TRBV10-3	.
TGCGCCAGCGGCACGGGGGGCCGAACTAATGAAAAACTGTTTTTT	CASGTGGRTNEKLFF	TRBJ1-4	.	TRBV5-1	.
TGTGCCACCAGCAGAGATAAGCGGGAGACCCAGTACTTC	CATSRDKRETQYF	TRBJ2-5	.	TRBV15	.
TGTGCCAGCAGTAGGATGGGCACTGAGCAGTTCTTC	CASSRMGTEQFF	TRBJ2-1	.	TRBV12-3/TRBV12-4	.
TGTGCCAGCAGTGATACAGGGACTGAGCAGTTCTTC	CASSDTGTEQFF	TRBJ2-1	.	TRBV6-4	.
TGCGCCAGCAGCCAAGTAGGAAGCAGGTACTATGGCTACACCTTC	CASSQVGSRYYGYTF	TRBJ1-2	.	TRBV4-3	.
TGCAGCGTCGGACAGTTGGACACTGAAGCTTTCTTT	CSVGQLDTEAFF	TRBJ1-1	.	TRBV29-1	.
TGTGCCAGCAGAGGACTAGCGGGGGGCTCAGGGACCCAGTACTTC	CASRGLAGGSGTQYF	TRBJ2-5	.	TRBV2	TRBD2
TGTGCCAGCAGTCCAGGGCACAGCTATGGCTACACCTTC	CASSPGHSYGYTF	TRBJ1-2	.	TRBV28	.
TGTGCCAGCAGTTTTGGCCAGGGCTTGCACAATGAGCAGTTCTTC	CASSFGQGLHNEQFF	TRBJ2-1	.	TRBV6-5	.
TGTGCCAGCGATGGGACAGGCTCCTACGAGCAGTACTTC	CASDGTGSYEQYF	TRBJ2-7	.	TRBV21-1	.
TGTGCCTGGAAAAACCTACTGAACACTGAAGCTTTCTTT	CAWKNLLNTEAFF	TRBJ1-1	.	TRBV30	.
TGTGCCACCAGCGGAGGCGGCGAGACCCAGTACTTC	CATSGGGETQYF	TRBJ2-5	.	TRBV24-1	.
TGTGCCTGGAGTGTTGCAGGGACTCTCGGGGCCACAGATACGCAGTATTTT	CAWSVAGTLGATDTQYF	TRBJ2-3	.	TRBV30	.
TGTGCCTGGAGTCCTACAGGGGCCGCTGGAAACACCATATATTTT	CAWSPTGAAGNTIYF	TRBJ1-3	.	TRBV30	TRBD1
TGTGCCAGCAGCGTAAGTGGTACAGCTTACAATGAGCAGTTCTTC	CASSVSGTAYNEQFF	TRBJ2-1	.	TRBV9	.
TGTGCCAGCAGTTTGCGGGGACAGCCTAACTATGGCTACACCTTC	CASSLRGQPNYGYTF	TRBJ1-2	.	TRBV27	TRBD1
TGCGCCAGCAGTCAATCGACGGGAGGTGCCCACGAGCAGTACTTC	CASSQSTGGAHEQYF	TRBJ2-7	.	TRBV23-1	TRBD2
TGTGCCAGCAGCGTAGGGACTAGCGGGGCAGGAGGGGAGACCCAGTACTTC	CASSVGTSGAGGETQYF	TRBJ2-5	once	TRBV9	TRBD2
TGTGCCAGCAGCTTAACTAGCGGGGGTGCAGATACGCAGTATTTT	CASSLTSGGADTQYF	TRBJ2-3	.	TRBV7-3	TRBD2
TGTGCCAGCAGTTCACCGGGACAGGGAAGAGGTGGCTACGAGCAGTACTTC	CASSSPGQGRGGYEQYF	TRBJ2-7	.	TRBV28	TRBD1
TGTGCCAGCTCACCAAGGAGCGGGAGGGCTTCTAAGTACGAGCAGTACTTC	CASSPRSGRASKYEQYF	TRBJ2-7	.	TRBV18	TRBD2
TGTGCCAGCAGCCCCGGGACAGGGGGTTCGTTGTACGAGCAGTACTTC	CASSPGTGGSLYEQYF	TRBJ2-7	.	TRBV5-6	TRBD1
TGTGCCAGCTCAATCGAGACTCATAACACTGAAGCTTTCTTT	CASSIETHNTEAFF	TRBJ1-1	.	TRBV18	.
TGTGCCTGGGGACGACTCTATAATTCACCCCTCCACTTT	CAWGRLYNSPLHF	TRBJ1-6	.	TRBV30	.
TGTGCCAGTAGTTCCTCCGGGACAGGGGCCCGCTATGGCTACACCTTC	CASSSSGTGARYGYTF	TRBJ1-2	.	TRBV19	TRBD1
TGTGCCTGGAGCTCAGGGACAGCCCGCAATCAGCCCCAGCATTTT	CAWSSGTARNQPQHF	TRBJ1-5	.	TRBV30	TRBD1
TGTGCCACCAGTACTAGCGGGAGGGCCGGAATCACAGATACGCAGTATTTT	CATSTSGRAGITDTQYF	TRBJ2-3	.	TRBV24-1	TRBD2
TGTGCCAGCAGTCACCGGGACAGGCTTTACACAGATACGCAGTATTTT	CASSHRDRLYTDTQYF	TRBJ2-3	.	TRBV28	TRBD1
TGTGCCACCAGTGATCCCGGACTAGCGGGAGGGTTGGCCTACAATGAGCAGTTCTTC	CATSDPGLAGGLAYNEQFF	TRBJ2-1	once	TRBV24-1	TRBD2
TGTGCCACCAGCAGAGACAGTAGCAATCAGCCCCAGCATTTT	CATSRDSSNQPQHF	TRBJ1-5	.	TRBV15	.
TGTGCCAGCAGTTCCGGGGGACAGTCACAAGAGACCCAGTACTTC	CASSSGGQSQETQYF	TRBJ2-5	once	TRBV28	.
TGTGCCAGCAGTTCGAGGTTGGCCCTGACCGACTTT	CASSSRLALTDF	TRBJ1-1	.	TRBV2	.
TGTGCCAGCAGTCCACGGGATTTGGTACTTAATGAGCAGTTCTTC	CASSPRDLVLNEQFF	TRBJ2-1	.	TRBV27	.
TGTGCCAGCAAGTTCGGGACAGGCCACACCGGGGAGCTGTTTTTT	CASKFGTGHTGELFF	TRBJ2-2	.	TRBV27	TRBD1
TGTGCCAGCAGCCGGGGACAGAGCGGGGAGCAGTACTTC	CASSRGQSGEQYF	TRBJ2-7	.	TRBV6-5	.
TGTGCCAGCAGCCTAGCGGGAGTAACAGATACGCAGTATTTT	CASSLAGVTDTQYF	TRBJ2-3	.	TRBV7-2	TRBD2
TGTGCCAGCAGCCCTCAAAGGGGGACGAGAGATACGCAGTATTTT	CASSPQRGTRDTQYF	TRBJ2-3	.	TRBV7-2	.
TGTGCCAGCAGTCTACGGGGGGGATCTAATGAAAAACTGTTTTTT	CASSLRGGSNEKLFF	TRBJ1-4	.	TRBV6-2/TRBV6-3	.
TGCGCCAGCAGCCAAGATAGGAGGGAATGGGTCGGGGAGCTGTTTTTT	CASSQDRREWVGELFF	TRBJ2-2	.	TRBV4-3	.
TGTGCCAGCAGCCAGGAGGTTACGCAGTATTTT	CASSQEVTQYF	TRBJ2-3	.	TRBV7-9	.
TGTGCCAGCAGTATCGGGACAGGGGTCGGCTACACCTTC	CASSIGTGVGYTF	TRBJ1-2	.	TRBV12-3/TRBV12-4	TRBD1
TGTGCCAGCACGGCGTTCGGAGCTAACTATGGCTACACCTTC	CASTAFGANYGYTF	TRBJ1-2	.	TRBV19	.
TGCGCCAGCAGCTTAGGACTAGCCTCCTACGAGCAGTACTTC	CASSLGLASYEQYF	TRBJ2-7	few	TRBV5-1	TRBD2
TGCGCCAGCAGCTGGGCCGCGGGCGATCAGCCCCAGCATTTT	CASSWAAGDQPQHF	TRBJ1-5	.	TRBV5-1	.
TGCGCCAGCAGCGGGGGGGCATATAATTCACCCCTCCACTTT	CASSGGAYNSPLHF	TRBJ1-6	.	TRBV5-1	.
TGTGCCAGCGCAGGGGCGTCCTACAATGAGCAGTTCTTC	CASAGASYNEQFF	TRBJ2-1	.	TRBV6-6	.
TGTGCCAGCAGCCGGAGGGACCGGCCGAGGCGGGACTCCTACGAGCAGTACTTC	CASSRRDRPRRDSYEQYF	TRBJ2-7	.	TRBV5-4	.
TGTGCCAGTAGTATAAGGATTTGGCTGGGGGCTGAGCAGTTCTTC	CASSIRIWLGAEQFF	TRBJ2-1	.	TRBV19	.
TGTGCCAGCAGTTTAAAGCCGGTTAGTAGCAATCAGCCCCAGCATTTT	CASSLKPVSSNQPQHF	TRBJ1-5	.	TRBV27	.